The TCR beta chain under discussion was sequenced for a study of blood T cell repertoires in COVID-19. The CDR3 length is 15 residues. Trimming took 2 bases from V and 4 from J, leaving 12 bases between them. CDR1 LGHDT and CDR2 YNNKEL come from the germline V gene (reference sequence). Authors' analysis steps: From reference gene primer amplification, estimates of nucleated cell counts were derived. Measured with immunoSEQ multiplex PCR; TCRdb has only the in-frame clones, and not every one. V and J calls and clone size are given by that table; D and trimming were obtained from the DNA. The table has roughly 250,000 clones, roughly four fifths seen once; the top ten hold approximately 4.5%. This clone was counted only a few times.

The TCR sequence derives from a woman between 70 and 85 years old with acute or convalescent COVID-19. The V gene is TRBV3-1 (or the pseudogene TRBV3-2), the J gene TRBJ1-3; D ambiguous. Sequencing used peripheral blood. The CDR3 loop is CASSQNRPGGNTIYF. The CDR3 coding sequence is TGTGCCAGCAGCCAAAACCGCCCGGGGGGAAACACCATATATTTT.